This TCR beta chain derives from a study of blood T cells in healthy people across ages. Using a J-beta primer mix together with a sample-barcoded 5' primer, a second PCR was run for about 7 to 12 cycles. MiXCR was run by TCRdb on the 5' RACE reads, yielding one entry per CDR3 protein. The sample has about 1,500,000 distinct CDR3 sequences; 35% to 45% are singletons. The CDR3 consists of 14 residues. V was shortened by 0 bases and J by 4 bases, with 9 bases between the two germline ends. Germline CDR1 reads SGDLS; CDR2 reads YYNGEE. To note about this clonotype: Antigen unknown.

Overall study findings and caveats: Among long-lived donors, naive CD4+ cells were more numerous and diversity higher than in aged donors.

This clonotype originated in a woman between 18 and 29 years old in good health. The sample taken for sequencing was blood. The gene calls are TRBV9 and TRBJ2-3; no clear D. CDR3 region: CASSVGDLADTQYF. The CDR3 region has the DNA TGTGCCAGCAGCGTAGGGGATTTGGCAGATACGCAGTATTTT. Supplemented by reference TRBV9 and TRBJ2-3, the full variable domain reads DSGVTQTPKHLITATGQRVTLRCSPRSGDLSVYWYQQSLDQGLQFLIQYYNGEERAKGNILERFSAQQFPDLHSELNLSSLELGDSALYFCASSVGDLADTQYFGPGTRLTVL.